This entry concerns a single T cell receptor beta chain. This specimen comes from a study of blood T cell repertoires in COVID-19. Study overall: From the United States, Italy and Spain came samples of acute and convalescent COVID-19. T cells, B-cell-depleted T cells, or PBMCs supplied cDNA or gDNA.

Authors' data handling: Reference gene primer amplification yielded estimated nucleated cell counts. Clones were read by immunoSEQ multiplex PCR, and TCRdb kept only the in-frame ones, dropping some. That table gives V, J and clone size, and the DNA gave D and trimming. The profile covers more than 65,000 clones, with around 90% appearing a single time and 6.5% to 8% taken by the ten largest. The CDR3 is 14 residues long. V was shortened by 6 bases and J by 2 bases, with 12 bases between the two germline ends. The sample taken for sequencing was peripheral blood. The chain has TRBV5-3 and TRBJ1-3; no clear D gene. TRBV5-3 is filed as an ORF, its function uncertain. The receptor was derived from a man aged 45-65 years with active COVID-19. The CDR3 nucleotides are TGTGCCAGAAAGGGAGGTTGGGCTGGAAACACCATATATTTT. It yields the protein CARKGGWAGNTIYF.